The clone carrying this TCR beta chain occurred many times. Its antigen is not known. These data are taken from a study of T cells after yellow fever vaccination. Overall study findings and caveats: The bulk population could contribute abundant contaminating clonotypes to FACS-sorted repertoires. Weaker, the secondary response had a peak occurring faster, on day 5 versus 15.

V was pared by 6 bases and J by 6 bases, with 13 bases between. CDR1 is SGHTA and CDR2 is FQGTGA in the germline V gene. The CDR3 length is 13 residues. Template switching by 5'RACE produced TCR cDNA, adding a universal primer site and UMIs. One entry per CDR3 protein, called by TCRdb with MiXCR from the 5' RACE reads. The sample has roughly 300,000 distinct CDR3 sequences; 6.8% are singletons. The clonotype comes from a man aged 18 to 35 who received the YFV17D yellow fever vaccine. The source material was PBMCs, sampled approximately 40 days after the first yellow fever vaccination. The chain has TRBV7-3 and TRBJ2-3, with a weak D call TRBD1 (6 bases). CDR3: CASSKGQGDTQYF. The CDR3 DNA reads as TGTGCCAGCAGTAAGGGGCAGGGGGATACGCAGTATTTT.